The 5 T cell receptor beta chains given below trace back to one sample, sequenced in a study of human T cells and chemical hapten exposure. Time point described: patch test 1, 2 weeks after DPC sensitization. Treatment described: therapeutic diphenylcyclopropenone sensitization with weekly scalp DPC. MiXCR was run by TCRdb on the RACE reads, yielding one entry per CDR3 protein. The sample consists of 100,000 or so distinct CDR3 sequences, roughly a tenth of them appearing once. The sequenced sample was whole blood, obtained in connection with sensitization to the hapten diphenylcyclopropenone (DPC). These receptors all stem from a man aged 35-49 years with alopecia areata. Some clones in this sample may be carry-over from other donors' samples.

This clonotype was seen a handful of times. This chain links TRBV29-1 with TRBJ2-3; 8 bases agree with TRBD1. Trimming took 6 bases from V and 0 from J; bases not matched to a gene: 11. The CDR3 contains 16 residues. Germline loops: CDR1 SQVTM, CDR2 ANQGSEA. CDR3 sequence reads: CSVRNPDRGSTDTQYF. The CDR3 DNA sequence: TGCAGCGTAAGAAATCCTGACAGGGGAAGCACAGATACGCAGTATTTT.

This clonotype was counted a few times. The chain is built from TRBV14 and TRBJ2-3; 7 bases match TRBD1. CDR1 and CDR2 (germline): SGHDN, FVKESK. The CDR3 is made up of 15 amino acids. The ends lost 5 bases at V and 0 bases at J; junction bases unmatched: 5. DNA for the CDR3: TGTGCCAGCAGCAAGGGACAGCCTAGCACAGATACGCAGTATTTT. Protein sequence: CASSKGQPSTDTQYF.

The rearrangement uses TRBV7-8 and TRBJ2-7; 7 bases fit TRBD2. V gave up 6 bases and J gave up 9 bases; unmatched junction bases: 17. This CDR3 contains 15 residues. Germline values: CDR1 SGHVS, CDR2 FQNEAQ. The CDR3 spells CASRPTSEKARGQYF. The CDR3 DNA is TGTGCCAGCAGACCCACTAGCGAAAAAGCGCGGGGGCAGTACTTC.

By its share, this clonotype is medium-sized. The rearrangement joins TRBV25-1 to TRBJ2-7, with 7 bases fitting TRBD1. CDR3 length: 19 amino acids. V lost 1 base, J lost 0 bases, and 15 bases stayed unmatched. Germline lookup yields CDR1 MGHDK and CDR2 SYGVNS. CDR3 sequence (DNA): TGTGCCAGCAGTGAATCTAATCCAGGGGGATCACCCAGCTCCTACGAGCAGTACTTC. Its translation: CASSESNPGGSPSSYEQYF.

This clonotype appeared many times. J is TRBJ2-3 and V is TRBV13; 11 nucleotides agree with TRBD2. V was pared by 4 bases and J by 2 bases, with 5 bases of the junction left unmatched. Per germline, CDR1 PRHDT and CDR2 FYEKMQ (reference sequence). The CDR3 extends over 16 amino acids. The CDR3 region is CASSWGTSGHTDTQYF. CDR3 sequence (DNA): TGTGCCAGCAGCTGGGGGACTAGCGGACACACAGATACGCAGTATTTT. The full variable domain, in which reference TRBV13 and TRBJ2-3 provide the parts outside the CDR3, is AAGVIQSPRHLIKEKRETATLKCYPIPRHDTVYWYQQGPGQDPQFLISFYEKMQSDKGSIPDRFSAQQFSDYHSELNMSSLELGDSALYFCASSWGTSGHTDTQYFGPGTRLTVL.